This is a list of T cell receptor beta chains from one sample in a study of blood T cell repertoires in COVID-19. Only in-frame clones appear in the TCRdb table, and some are missing; sequencing was by immunoSEQ multiplex PCR. The top ten clones hold roughly 8% of a sample with 540,000 or so clones, about 88% of them seen once. The sequenced sample was peripheral blood. These receptors were taken from a woman between 50 and 59 years old with COVID-19, enrolled during active disease. CDR3s include the opening cysteine and the closing phenylalanine or tryptophan. The D gene is left open where the match is weak. Part of the rows lack a size; the others show once, few, many or a class for expanded clones.

d_gene: NA; v_gene: TRBV30; abundance: NA; j_gene: TRBJ1-1; CDR3aa: CAWSRGVAEAFF; CDR3nt: TGTGCCTGGAGTCGGGGTGTCGCTGAAGCTTTCTTT
d_gene: NA; v_gene: TRBV30; abundance: NA; j_gene: TRBJ1-3; CDR3aa: CAWSRLGSSGNTIYF; CDR3nt: TGTGCCTGGAGTAGGTTAGGGAGCTCTGGAAACACCATATATTTT
d_gene: NA; v_gene: TRBV2; abundance: NA; j_gene: TRBJ1-5; CDR3aa: CASSQAGSHNQPQHF; CDR3nt: TGTGCCAGCAGTCAGGCAGGGTCACACAATCAGCCCCAGCATTTT
d_gene: NA; v_gene: TRBV2; abundance: NA; j_gene: TRBJ2-7; CDR3aa: CASSETRPYF; CDR3nt: TGTGCCAGCAGTGAAACGAGGCCTTACTTC
d_gene: TRBD2; v_gene: TRBV28; abundance: NA; j_gene: TRBJ2-3; CDR3aa: CASSPQLAGEIDTQYF; CDR3nt: TGTGCCAGCAGTCCCCAACTAGCGGGGGAAATAGATACGCAGTATTTT
d_gene: NA; v_gene: TRBV6-1; abundance: NA; j_gene: TRBJ1-2; CDR3aa: CASSDVAGSHYGYTF; CDR3nt: TGTGCCAGCAGTGATGTGGCGGGATCCCACTATGGCTACACCTTC
d_gene: TRBD1; v_gene: TRBV5-1; abundance: NA; j_gene: TRBJ1-2; CDR3aa: CASSLEDRGDHTF; CDR3nt: TGCGCCAGCAGCTTGGAAGACAGGGGGGACCACACCTTC
d_gene: NA; v_gene: TRBV24-1; abundance: NA; j_gene: TRBJ2-2; CDR3aa: CASQQEDGELFF; CDR3nt: TGTGCGAGCCAGCAGGAGGACGGGGAGCTGTTTTTT
d_gene: NA; v_gene: TRBV6-2/TRBV6-3; abundance: few; j_gene: TRBJ1-4; CDR3aa: CASSPAYNEKLFF; CDR3nt: TGTGCCAGCAGCCCGGCTTATAATGAAAAACTGTTTTTT
d_gene: TRBD2; v_gene: TRBV19; abundance: NA; j_gene: TRBJ2-2; CDR3aa: CASSPAGGLYAGELFF; CDR3nt: TGTGCCAGTAGTCCAGCGGGGGGGCTGTATGCCGGGGAGCTGTTTTTT
d_gene: TRBD1; v_gene: TRBV4-2; abundance: NA; j_gene: TRBJ1-2; CDR3aa: CASSQSDRAVYGYTF; CDR3nt: TGTGCCAGCAGCCAATCGGACAGGGCCGTCTATGGCTACACCTTC
d_gene: NA; v_gene: TRBV27; abundance: NA; j_gene: TRBJ1-5; CDR3aa: CASSGLSSNQPQHF; CDR3nt: TGTGCCAGCAGTGGACTTTCTAGCAATCAGCCCCAGCATTTT
d_gene: TRBD1; v_gene: TRBV5-8; abundance: NA; j_gene: TRBJ2-5; CDR3aa: CASSLGQGVGETQYF; CDR3nt: TGTGCCAGCAGCTTGGGCCAGGGGGTAGGTGAGACCCAGTACTTC
d_gene: NA; v_gene: TRBV10-3; abundance: NA; j_gene: TRBJ1-1; CDR3aa: CAISRRTENTEAFF; CDR3nt: TGTGCCATCAGTCGCCGGACTGAGAACACTGAAGCTTTCTTT
d_gene: TRBD1; v_gene: TRBV12-3/TRBV12-4; abundance: NA; j_gene: TRBJ1-2; CDR3aa: CASSPGQGYGYTF; CDR3nt: TGTGCCAGCAGCCCCGGACAGGGCTATGGCTACACCTTC
d_gene: NA; v_gene: TRBV2; abundance: NA; j_gene: TRBJ2-7; CDR3aa: CATTYEQYF; CDR3nt: TGTGCCACTACCTACGAGCAGTACTTC
d_gene: TRBD2; v_gene: TRBV7-6; abundance: NA; j_gene: TRBJ2-2; CDR3aa: CASSLRSGGTGELFF; CDR3nt: TGTGCCAGCAGCTTAAGAAGCGGGGGGACCGGGGAGCTGTTTTTT
d_gene: NA; v_gene: TRBV5-1; abundance: NA; j_gene: TRBJ2-7; CDR3aa: CASSPGSAYEQYF; CDR3nt: TGCGCCAGCAGCCCGGGGAGTGCCTACGAGCAGTACTTC
d_gene: NA; v_gene: TRBV12-3/TRBV12-4; abundance: NA; j_gene: TRBJ2-7; CDR3aa: CASSLIKSSEQYF; CDR3nt: TGTGCCAGCAGTTTAATAAAGTCCAGCGAGCAGTACTTC
d_gene: TRBD2; v_gene: TRBV20-1; abundance: NA; j_gene: TRBJ2-6; CDR3aa: CSASPLIRASGDSGANVLTF; CDR3nt: TGCAGTGCTAGTCCGCTGATTAGGGCTAGCGGGGACTCTGGGGCCAACGTCCTGACTTTC
d_gene: NA; v_gene: TRBV3-1/TRBV3-2; abundance: NA; j_gene: TRBJ1-2; CDR3aa: CASSQGYGGTGGYTF; CDR3nt: TGTGCCAGCAGCCAAGGCTACGGGGGAACGGGAGGCTACACCTTC
d_gene: NA; v_gene: TRBV28; abundance: NA; j_gene: TRBJ1-2; CDR3aa: CATDSPRQYGYTF; CDR3nt: TGTGCCACTGACAGCCCCAGGCAGTATGGCTACACCTTC
d_gene: NA; v_gene: TRBV6-1; abundance: NA; j_gene: TRBJ2-7; CDR3aa: CASSESGWSSYEQYF; CDR3nt: TGTGCCAGCAGTGAATCGGGATGGAGCTCCTACGAGCAGTACTTC
d_gene: NA; v_gene: TRBV2; abundance: NA; j_gene: TRBJ2-7; CDR3aa: CASREISYEQYF; CDR3nt: TGTGCCAGCCGGGAGATCTCCTACGAGCAGTACTTC
d_gene: TRBD2; v_gene: TRBV5-1; abundance: once; j_gene: TRBJ2-1; CDR3aa: CASSLEPSGGYNEQFF; CDR3nt: TGCGCCAGCAGCTTGGAACCTAGCGGGGGCTACAATGAGCAGTTCTTC
d_gene: NA; v_gene: TRBV5-4; abundance: NA; j_gene: TRBJ2-3; CDR3aa: CASSRIGTPDTQYF; CDR3nt: TGTGCCAGCAGCCGGATTGGGACACCAGATACGCAGTATTTT
d_gene: NA; v_gene: TRBV11-2; abundance: NA; j_gene: TRBJ1-1; CDR3aa: CASSLEARTEAFF; CDR3nt: TGTGCCAGCAGCTTAGAGGCACGAACTGAAGCTTTCTTT
d_gene: NA; v_gene: TRBV19; abundance: NA; j_gene: TRBJ1-2; CDR3aa: CASSPKGDYGYTF; CDR3nt: TGTGCCAGTAGTCCGAAAGGGGACTATGGCTACACCTTC
d_gene: TRBD1; v_gene: TRBV19; abundance: NA; j_gene: TRBJ1-2; CDR3aa: CASSLRTGAYYGYTF; CDR3nt: TGTGCCAGTAGTCTCCGGACAGGAGCTTACTATGGCTACACCTTC
d_gene: NA; v_gene: TRBV3-1/TRBV3-2; abundance: NA; j_gene: TRBJ2-2; CDR3aa: CASSDFGTGELFF; CDR3nt: TGTGCCAGCAGCGACTTCGGCACCGGGGAGCTGTTTTTT
d_gene: TRBD1; v_gene: TRBV11-1; abundance: NA; j_gene: TRBJ2-1; CDR3aa: CASLTQGHNEQFF; CDR3nt: TGTGCCAGCCTGACACAGGGGCACAATGAGCAGTTCTTC
d_gene: TRBD1; v_gene: TRBV5-1; abundance: NA; j_gene: TRBJ1-1; CDR3aa: CASSLGQGLAFF; CDR3nt: TGCGCCAGCAGCTTGGGACAGGGACTAGCTTTCTTT
d_gene: NA; v_gene: TRBV18; abundance: NA; j_gene: TRBJ2-5; CDR3aa: CASSLSGERETQYF; CDR3nt: TGTGCCAGCTCACTTTCGGGGGAACGGGAGACCCAGTACTTC
d_gene: NA; v_gene: TRBV19; abundance: NA; j_gene: TRBJ1-2; CDR3aa: CASSSFRDYGYTF; CDR3nt: TGTGCCAGTAGTAGTTTTCGGGACTATGGCTACACCTTC
d_gene: NA; v_gene: TRBV6-5; abundance: NA; j_gene: TRBJ1-1; CDR3aa: CASSYMGVNTEAFF; CDR3nt: TGTGCCAGCAGTTACATGGGAGTGAACACTGAAGCTTTCTTT
d_gene: TRBD1; v_gene: TRBV5-1; abundance: NA; j_gene: TRBJ2-6; CDR3aa: CASHRDRGFSGANVLTF; CDR3nt: TGCGCCAGTCACCGGGACAGGGGTTTCTCTGGGGCCAACGTCCTGACTTTC
d_gene: TRBD1; v_gene: TRBV25-1; abundance: NA; j_gene: TRBJ1-5; CDR3aa: CASSHGQGSNQPQHF; CDR3nt: TGTGCCAGCAGCCACGGACAGGGGTCCAATCAGCCCCAGCATTTT
d_gene: NA; v_gene: TRBV30; abundance: NA; j_gene: TRBJ2-6; CDR3aa: CAWRFRGTGANVLTF; CDR3nt: TGTGCCTGGAGATTTCGGGGGACTGGGGCCAACGTCCTGACTTTC
d_gene: NA; v_gene: TRBV30; abundance: NA; j_gene: TRBJ1-1; CDR3aa: CAWSVWTYQGGGTEAFF; CDR3nt: TGTGCCTGGAGTGTTTGGACATACCAAGGCGGGGGAACTGAAGCTTTCTTT
d_gene: TRBD1; v_gene: TRBV28; abundance: NA; j_gene: TRBJ2-1; CDR3aa: CASSFTGGNEQFF; CDR3nt: TGTGCCAGCAGTTTCACAGGGGGCAATGAGCAGTTCTTC
d_gene: TRBD1; v_gene: TRBV5-1; abundance: NA; j_gene: TRBJ1-6; CDR3aa: CASSPDRVATDNSPLHF; CDR3nt: TGCGCCAGCAGCCCGGACAGGGTAGCGACCGATAATTCACCCCTCCACTTT
d_gene: TRBD1; v_gene: TRBV2; abundance: NA; j_gene: TRBJ1-2; CDR3aa: CASSEEGGRFYGYTF; CDR3nt: TGTGCCAGCAGTGAAGAAGGGGGCCGGTTCTATGGCTACACCTTC
d_gene: NA; v_gene: TRBV28; abundance: NA; j_gene: TRBJ1-6; CDR3aa: CASSWTGNSPLHF; CDR3nt: TGTGCCAGCAGTTGGACGGGGAATTCACCCCTCCACTTT
d_gene: TRBD2; v_gene: TRBV30; abundance: NA; j_gene: TRBJ2-3; CDR3aa: CAIRAGGTDTQYF; CDR3nt: TGTGCCATTCGAGCGGGGGGAACAGATACGCAGTATTTT
d_gene: NA; v_gene: TRBV5-6; abundance: NA; j_gene: TRBJ1-2; CDR3aa: CASSLASNYGYTF; CDR3nt: TGTGCCAGCAGCTTGGCCTCTAACTATGGCTACACCTTC
d_gene: NA; v_gene: TRBV25-1; abundance: NA; j_gene: TRBJ1-6; CDR3aa: CASSESIGSSPLHF; CDR3nt: TGTGCCAGCAGTGAATCAATAGGGAGCTCACCCCTCCACTTT